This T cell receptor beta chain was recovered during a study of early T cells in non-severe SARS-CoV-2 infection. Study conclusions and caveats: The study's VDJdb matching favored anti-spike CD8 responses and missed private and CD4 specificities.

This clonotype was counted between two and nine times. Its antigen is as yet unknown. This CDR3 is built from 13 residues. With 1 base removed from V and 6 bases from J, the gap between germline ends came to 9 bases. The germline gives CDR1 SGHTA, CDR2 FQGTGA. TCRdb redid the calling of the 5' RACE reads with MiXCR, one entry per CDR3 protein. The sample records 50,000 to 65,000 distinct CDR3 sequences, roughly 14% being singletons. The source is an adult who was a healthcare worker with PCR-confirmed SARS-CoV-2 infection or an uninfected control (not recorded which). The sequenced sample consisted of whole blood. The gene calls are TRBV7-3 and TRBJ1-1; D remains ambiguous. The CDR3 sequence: CASSLIREAEAFF. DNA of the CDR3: TGTGCCAGCAGCTTAATCCGGGAGGCTGAAGCTTTCTTT. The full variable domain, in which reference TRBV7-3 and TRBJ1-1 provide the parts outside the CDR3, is GAGVSQTPSNKVTEKGKYVELRCDPISGHTALYWYRQSLGQGPEFLIYFQGTGAADDSGLPNDRFFAVRPEGSVSTLKIQRTERGDSAVYLCASSLIREAEAFFGQGTRLTVV.